The clone carrying this TCR beta chain was counted many times. Germline V gene sequence: CDR1 DFQATT, CDR2 SNEGSKA (reference sequence). The CDR3 totals 17 residues. Trimming pared 0 bases from V and 6 bases from J, leaving 24 bases between. The source of the sample is a study of T cells in Graves' hyperthyroidism and ophthalmopathy. Study context: Peripheral blood was acquired at first diagnosis, ahead of any therapy whatsoever.

RNA transcripts provided the source from which TCR beta CDR3 regions were amplified. TCR CDR3 underwent first-round RT-PCR with the HTBI primer set. TCRdb reanalysed the multiplex PCR reads using MiXCR and keeps one entry per CDR3 protein. The table lists 300,000 to 500,000 distinct CDR3 sequences, around 15% of them singletons. Exclusion criteria comprised uncontrolled infection, other autoimmune disease, pregnancy or lactation. Specimen: blood. The chain has TRBV20-1 and TRBJ2-7, with no clear D. The receptor comes from a man aged 50 to 60 with Graves' ophthalmopathy. The CDR3 region is CSARDLEERKRLGEQYF. The CDR3 DNA sequence: TGCAGTGCTAGAGATCTCGAGGAAAGAAAGCGCCTGGGCGAGCAGTACTTC.